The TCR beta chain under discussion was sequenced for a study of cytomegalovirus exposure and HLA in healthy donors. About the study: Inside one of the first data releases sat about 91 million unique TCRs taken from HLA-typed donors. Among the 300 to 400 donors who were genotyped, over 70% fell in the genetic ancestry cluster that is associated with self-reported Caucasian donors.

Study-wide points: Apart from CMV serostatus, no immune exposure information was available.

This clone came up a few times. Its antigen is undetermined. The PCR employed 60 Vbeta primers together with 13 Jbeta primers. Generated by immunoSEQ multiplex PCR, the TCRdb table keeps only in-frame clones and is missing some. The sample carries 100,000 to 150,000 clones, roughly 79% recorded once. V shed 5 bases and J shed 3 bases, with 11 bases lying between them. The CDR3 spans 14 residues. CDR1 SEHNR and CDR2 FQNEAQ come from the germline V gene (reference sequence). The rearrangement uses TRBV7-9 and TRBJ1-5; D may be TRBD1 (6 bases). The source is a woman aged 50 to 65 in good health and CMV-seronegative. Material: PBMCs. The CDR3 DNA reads TGTGCCAGCAGCCCTACAGGGCTCAATCAGCCCCAGCATTTT. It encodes CASSPTGLNQPQHF. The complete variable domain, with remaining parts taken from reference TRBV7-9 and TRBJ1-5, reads DTGVSQNPRHKITKRGQNVTFRCDPISEHNRLYWYRQTLGQGPEFLTYFQNEAQLEKSRLLSDRFSAERPKGSFSTLEIQRTEQGDSAMYLCASSPTGLNQPQHFGDGTRLSIL.